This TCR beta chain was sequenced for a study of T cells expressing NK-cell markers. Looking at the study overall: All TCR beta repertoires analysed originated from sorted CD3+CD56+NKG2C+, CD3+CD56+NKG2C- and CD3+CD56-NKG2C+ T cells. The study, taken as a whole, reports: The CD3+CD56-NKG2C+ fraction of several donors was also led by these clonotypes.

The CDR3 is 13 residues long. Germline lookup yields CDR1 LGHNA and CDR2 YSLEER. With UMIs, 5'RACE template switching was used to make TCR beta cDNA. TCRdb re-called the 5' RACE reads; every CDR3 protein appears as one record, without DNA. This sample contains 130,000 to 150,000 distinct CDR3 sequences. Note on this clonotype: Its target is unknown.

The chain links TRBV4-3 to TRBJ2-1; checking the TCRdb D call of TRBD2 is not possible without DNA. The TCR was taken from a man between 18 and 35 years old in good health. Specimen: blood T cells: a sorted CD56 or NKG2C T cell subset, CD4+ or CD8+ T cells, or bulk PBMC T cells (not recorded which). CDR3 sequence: CASSPRVANEQFF.